This is a list of T cell receptor beta chains from one sample in a study of response to subunit inactivated influenza vaccine. One entry per CDR3 protein results from TCRdb running MiXCR on the RT-PCR reads. The sample lists about 780,000 distinct CDR3 sequences, under 20% occurring once. Sequenced here: PBMCs from blood, sampled more than 4 days after vaccination. All receptors derive from a man aged 45-60 years who received an inactivated influenza vaccine. Each CDR3 is given with its conserved first and last residue. The D gene is left open where the match is weak. The size field is filled for only some rows; it gives once, few, many or a size class.

size: few; V: TRBV7-9; D: -; J: TRBJ2-5; DNA: TGTGCCAGCAGCTTGGCTACAGGGATGGGAGAGACCCAGTACTTC; CDR3: CASSLATGMGETQYF
size: few; V: TRBV7-2; D: -; J: TRBJ2-2; DNA: TGTGCCAGCAGCCTCCCGAGGGCCTGGACCGGGGAGCTGTTTTTT; CDR3: CASSLPRAWTGELFF
size: -; V: TRBV7-2; D: TRBD1; J: TRBJ2-7; DNA: TGTGCCAGCAGCTTAGCTAGGACAGGGGGCGGCGAGCAGTACTTC; CDR3: CASSLARTGGGEQYF
size: few; V: TRBV4-3; D: -; J: TRBJ2-1; DNA: TGCGCCAGCAGCCAAGATGTGGCGACCTACAATGAGCAGTTCTTC; CDR3: CASSQDVATYNEQFF
size: -; V: TRBV7-9; D: TRBD1; J: TRBJ2-1; DNA: TGTGCCAGCAGCCTGTTGACAGGGCCCCTTAGGGAAGAGCAGTTCTTC; CDR3: CASSLLTGPLREEQFF
size: few; V: TRBV6-5; D: -; J: TRBJ1-1; DNA: TGTGCCAGCAGTTATCGACTAGTGGTGGATGAAGCTTTCTTT; CDR3: CASSYRLVVDEAFF
size: -; V: TRBV9; D: TRBD2; J: TRBJ2-1; DNA: TGTGCCAGCGGCGCCGGGACTAGCGATTACAATGAGCAGTTCTTC; CDR3: CASGAGTSDYNEQFF
size: -; V: TRBV20-1; D: -; J: TRBJ2-3; DNA: TGCAGTGCTGTCTCGGGAGCCAGCACAGATACGCAGTATTTT; CDR3: CSAVSGASTDTQYF
size: -; V: TRBV29-1; D: TRBD1; J: TRBJ2-1; DNA: TGCAGCGTGTCAACAGGGGGCTTAGGATACAATGAGCAGTTCTTC; CDR3: CSVSTGGLGYNEQFF
size: few; V: TRBV15; D: -; J: TRBJ1-6; DNA: TGTGCCACCAGCAGAGATCTATTTTCATCACCCCTCCACTTT; CDR3: CATSRDLFSSPLHF
size: many; V: TRBV19; D: -; J: TRBJ2-7; DNA: TGTGCCAGTAGTATTTCAGCGGACGGGAGCTCCTACGAGCAGTACTTC; CDR3: CASSISADGSSYEQYF
size: -; V: TRBV20-1; D: TRBD1; J: TRBJ2-5; DNA: TGCAGTGCTAGGGAAAGACAGGGGGTAACGGGGGAGACCCAGTACTTC; CDR3: CSARERQGVTGETQYF
size: -; V: TRBV20-1; D: TRBD2; J: TRBJ2-7; DNA: TGCAGTGCCATTAGCGGGTACGAGCAGTACTTC; CDR3: CSAISGYEQYF
size: many; V: TRBV7-2; D: -; J: TRBJ2-7; DNA: TGTGCCAGCAGCTTACGATTTCCCTACGAGCAGTACTTC; CDR3: CASSLRFPYEQYF
size: many; V: TRBV5-5; D: TRBD1; J: TRBJ2-7; DNA: TGTGCCAGCAGTTGGACAGGTACCTACGAGCAGTACTTC; CDR3: CASSWTGTYEQYF
size: few; V: TRBV19; D: -; J: TRBJ1-5; DNA: TGTGCCAGTACCCCAGGGGTGTATAGCAATCAGCCCCAGCATTTT; CDR3: CASTPGVYSNQPQHF
size: few; V: TRBV5-1; D: -; J: TRBJ2-2; DNA: TGCGCCAGCAGCTTGGACGTAAACGGGGAGCTGTTTTTT; CDR3: CASSLDVNGELFF
size: few; V: TRBV6-6; D: -; J: TRBJ1-1; DNA: TGTGCCAGCAGTTCCTTCTTGGGCACTGAAGCTTTCTTT; CDR3: CASSSFLGTEAFF
size: few; V: TRBV20-1; D: -; J: TRBJ2-7; DNA: TGCAGTGCTATAAACGAGGGGAGTCCCTACGAGCAGTACTTC; CDR3: CSAINEGSPYEQYF
size: many; V: TRBV5-1; D: -; J: TRBJ2-3; DNA: TGTGCCAGCAGCTTGGCGTCTACTTCCACAGATACGCAGTATTTT; CDR3: CASSLASTSTDTQYF
size: -; V: TRBV20-1; D: TRBD1; J: TRBJ2-4; DNA: TGCAGTGCTAGACCAGGGGGAAACATTCAGTACTTC; CDR3: CSARPGGNIQYF
size: -; V: TRBV18; D: -; J: TRBJ1-6; DNA: TGTGCCAGCTCACCAATCACTAGGAGCTCCTATAATTCACCCCTCCACTTT; CDR3: CASSPITRSSYNSPLHF
size: -; V: TRBV28; D: TRBD2; J: TRBJ2-3; DNA: TGTGCCAGCATTAGGCTAGCGGGGGGCTCAGATACGCAGTATTTT; CDR3: CASIRLAGGSDTQYF
size: -; V: TRBV11-2; D: TRBD2; J: TRBJ2-1; DNA: TGTGCCAGCAGCACTACTAGCGGGGGGCCCCTATTGAGCTCCTACAATGAGCAGTTCTTC; CDR3: CASSTTSGGPLLSSYNEQFF
size: many; V: TRBV14; D: -; J: TRBJ1-2; DNA: TGTGCCAGCAGCCCCCTCGGGGGGGGCGGTGGCTACACCTTC; CDR3: CASSPLGGGGGYTF
size: -; V: TRBV6-1; D: -; J: TRBJ2-7; DNA: TGTGCCAGCTCACAGGCGAAGTTTCCCTACGAGCAGTACTTC; CDR3: CASSQAKFPYEQYF
size: few; V: TRBV3-1; D: TRBD2; J: TRBJ2-2; DNA: TGTGCCAGCAGCCAAGATGGCGGGAGGGGGACCGGGGAGCTGTTTTTT; CDR3: CASSQDGGRGTGELFF
size: few; V: TRBV7-2; D: -; J: TRBJ2-7; DNA: TGTGCCAGCAGCTTACCTGGCGTCGGACCCACATACGAGCAGTACTTC; CDR3: CASSLPGVGPTYEQYF
size: many; V: TRBV29-1; D: -; J: TRBJ2-1; DNA: TGCAGCGCCGGCGGGGTGTCTACCTACAATGAGCAGTTCTTC; CDR3: CSAGGVSTYNEQFF
size: many; V: TRBV5-1; D: TRBD2; J: TRBJ2-1; DNA: TGCGCCAGCAGCTTGGATACTAGCGGGGGTTACAATGAGCAGTTCTTC; CDR3: CASSLDTSGGYNEQFF
size: -; V: TRBV6-5; D: TRBD1; J: TRBJ1-4; DNA: TGTGCCAGCAGTTACACAGGGGGAACTAATGAAAAACTGTCTTTT; CDR3: CASSYTGGTNEKLSF
size: few; V: TRBV6-1; D: -; J: TRBJ1-3; DNA: TGTGCCAGCACCCTAACAGGGTTTGGAAACACCATATATTTT; CDR3: CASTLTGFGNTIYF
size: -; V: TRBV6-1; D: -; J: TRBJ2-3; DNA: TGTGCCAGCACCGAACGGCAGAGCACAGATACGCAGTATTTT; CDR3: CASTERQSTDTQYF
size: few; V: TRBV20-1; D: TRBD1; J: TRBJ1-5; DNA: TGCAGTGCTACGGAAGGGACAGCTAATCAGCCCCAGCATTTT; CDR3: CSATEGTANQPQHF
size: -; V: TRBV12-3/TRBV12-4; D: TRBD1; J: TRBJ2-6; DNA: TGTGCCAGCAGTTTAGGGACAGGAAACTCTGGGGCCAACGTCCTGACTTTC; CDR3: CASSLGTGNSGANVLTF
size: few; V: TRBV6-5; D: -; J: TRBJ1-5; DNA: TGTGCCAGCAGTTACTCGGGGGCCTTGTGGGGGAGAGATCAGCCCCAGCATTTT; CDR3: CASSYSGALWGRDQPQHF
size: many; V: TRBV29-1; D: -; J: TRBJ2-1; DNA: TGCAGCGTTGGGGACAATGAGCAGTTCTTC; CDR3: CSVGDNEQFF
size: -; V: TRBV24-1; D: -; J: TRBJ1-5; DNA: TGTGCCACCAGCGAGCCAGGGAGGAATCAGCCCCAGCATTTT; CDR3: CATSEPGRNQPQHF
size: -; V: TRBV20-1; D: -; J: TRBJ2-1; DNA: TGCAGTGCTAGGTGGGGAAGCTCCTACAATGAGCAGTTCTTC; CDR3: CSARWGSSYNEQFF
size: -; V: TRBV24-1; D: -; J: TRBJ2-6; DNA: TGTGCCACCAGTGACCCTCCTCATCGCTCTGGGGCCAACGTCCTGACTTTC; CDR3: CATSDPPHRSGANVLTF
size: few; V: TRBV6-5; D: TRBD1; J: TRBJ2-2; DNA: TGTGCCAGCAGTTACTCCCCCAGGGGGCGGACCGGGGAGCTGTTTTTT; CDR3: CASSYSPRGRTGELFF
size: few; V: TRBV20-1; D: -; J: TRBJ2-3; DNA: TGCAGTGCTAGAGATCGGTTAGCTCTCACAGATACGCAGTATTTT; CDR3: CSARDRLALTDTQYF
size: many; V: TRBV7-6; D: -; J: TRBJ2-2; DNA: TGTGCCAGCAGCCTAAACGGGGGTTCTAACACCGGGGAGCTGTTTTTT; CDR3: CASSLNGGSNTGELFF
size: many; V: TRBV25-1; D: TRBD1; J: TRBJ1-6; DNA: TGTGCCAGCAGTGGGACAGGGGGTTCACCCCTCCACTTT; CDR3: CASSGTGGSPLHF
size: -; V: TRBV12-3/TRBV12-4; D: -; J: TRBJ2-5; DNA: TGTGCCAGCAGTTCCTCAGCACAGGGAGATTGGGAGACCCAGTACTTC; CDR3: CASSSSAQGDWETQYF
size: -; V: TRBV29-1; D: -; J: TRBJ2-5; DNA: TGCAGCGTTGGATACGGGGGCGATCGGAAGACCCAGTACTTC; CDR3: CSVGYGGDRKTQYF
size: -; V: TRBV4-2; D: -; J: TRBJ2-5; DNA: TGTGCCAGCAGCCAAGATTGGGCGGGCTGGGAGACCCAGTACTTC; CDR3: CASSQDWAGWETQYF
size: -; V: TRBV5-1; D: TRBD2; J: TRBJ2-3; DNA: TGCGCCAGCAGCACTGGGACTAGCTCCACAGATACGCAGTATTTT; CDR3: CASSTGTSSTDTQYF
size: -; V: TRBV4-1; D: TRBD2; J: TRBJ2-7; DNA: TGCGCCAGCAGCCAAGTTCTAGCGGGGGAGTCCGAGCAGTACTTC; CDR3: CASSQVLAGESEQYF
size: -; V: TRBV27; D: TRBD1; J: TRBJ1-4; DNA: TGTGCCAGCAGTCACGCCGGGACAGTAAATGAAAAACTGTTTTTT; CDR3: CASSHAGTVNEKLFF
size: many; V: TRBV7-2; D: -; J: TRBJ2-3; DNA: TGTGCCAGCAGATCCACAGGGGAGGTCACAGATACGCAGTATTTT; CDR3: CASRSTGEVTDTQYF
size: -; V: TRBV9; D: -; J: TRBJ2-7; DNA: TGTGCCAGCAGCGTAGCCGCTTTGGGGTCCTACGAGCAGTACTTC; CDR3: CASSVAALGSYEQYF
size: few; V: TRBV28; D: -; J: TRBJ2-4; DNA: TGTGCCAGCAGTTTGGGGACTTTAATCCCCATTCAGTACTTC; CDR3: CASSLGTLIPIQYF
size: -; V: TRBV7-6; D: -; J: TRBJ2-5; DNA: TGTGCCAGCAGCTTAGAGCATTTAGGGACCCAGTACTTC; CDR3: CASSLEHLGTQYF
size: many; V: TRBV12-3/TRBV12-4; D: TRBD2; J: TRBJ2-1; DNA: TGTGCCAGCACTCCACTAGCGGGAGGAACCATTAATGAGCAGTTCTTC; CDR3: CASTPLAGGTINEQFF
size: few; V: TRBV5-1; D: TRBD1; J: TRBJ2-3; DNA: TGCGCCAGCAGCACAGGGGCTATCACAGATACGCAGTATTTT; CDR3: CASSTGAITDTQYF
size: -; V: TRBV19; D: -; J: TRBJ2-4; DNA: TGTGCCAGTAGTATCATCGGAGGGGGCATTCAGTACTTC; CDR3: CASSIIGGGIQYF
size: many; V: TRBV12-3/TRBV12-4; D: -; J: TRBJ2-1; DNA: TGTGCCAGCAGTCCCGGGACTTACTCCTACAATGAGCAGTTCTTC; CDR3: CASSPGTYSYNEQFF
size: -; V: TRBV5-1; D: -; J: TRBJ2-5; DNA: TGCGCCAGCAGCTTGTCTGGGGGTCTCTTTGGGGAGACCCAGTACTTC; CDR3: CASSLSGGLFGETQYF